This TCR beta chain stems from a study of cytomegalovirus exposure and HLA in healthy donors. This PCR relied on a set of 60 Vbeta primers and 13 Jbeta primers. The data were produced by immunoSEQ multiplex PCR, yet TCRdb's version contains in-frame clones alone and is incomplete. In the table there are about 170,000 clones, 70% to 85% of which are singletons. With V trimmed by 7 bases and J by 8 bases, 0 bases remained unmatched. Germline V gene lookup returns CDR1 SGDLS and CDR2 YYNGEE. The CDR3 contains 10 residues. This chain uses TRBV9 with TRBJ2-1, with TRBD2 identical over 7 bases. The material sequenced was PBMCs. The sequence derives from a woman in her 30s in good health and CMV-seropositive. CDR3 sequence (DNA): TGTGCCAGCGGGGGGGATGAGCAGTTCTTC. It specifies CASGGDEQFF.